Shown below are 20 T cell receptor beta chains from a single sample sequenced in a study of control samples from healthy donors and cancer patients. TCRdb's copy holds only in-frame clones and misses some; the assay was immunoSEQ multiplex PCR. The data show under 30,000 clones, about 90% seen once. Sequencing was done on a sample of formalin-fixed, paraffin-embedded tissue. The receptor source for this set is a female donor with melanoma.

The chain uses TRBV4-1 and TRBJ1-5; D is undetermined. V was pared by 3 bases and J by 2 bases, with 8 bases between. The CDR3 spans 14 residues. Germline loops: CDR1 MGHRA, CDR2 YSYEKL. The CDR3 reads CASSHSGGNQPQHF. Here the CDR3 DNA reads TGCGCCAGCAGCCATTCCGGGGGCAATCAGCCCCAGCATTTT.

This sequence joins TRBV3-1 (or the pseudogene TRBV3-2) and TRBJ1-1; 7 nucleotides match TRBD1. CDR1 is LGHDT and CDR2 is YNNKEL in the germline V gene (reference sequence). The CDR3 runs 14 residues. Losses at the gene ends were 1 base for V and 8 bases for J; bases not matched to a gene: 7. The CDR3 DNA reads as TGTGCCAGCAGCCAAGTAAGGCAGGGGGGGGAAGCTTTCTTT. Its protein product is CASSQVRQGGEAFF.

This rearrangement joins TRBV7-8 to TRBJ1-1; no clear D gene. The length of the CDR3 is 12 residues. V shed 1 base and J shed 6 bases, with 6 bases lying between them. Germline-derived CDR1 and CDR2 are SGHVS and FQNEAQ. DNA of the CDR3: TGTGCCAGCAGCTTAGACAGAGCTGAAGCTTTCTTT. This codes for CASSLDRAEAFF.

The chain is built from TRBV6-2 or TRBV6-3 and TRBJ2-3, with 13 nucleotides matching TRBD2. CDR3 length: 17 residues. The trim removed 5 bases at V and 6 bases at J, leaving 11 bases unmatched. CDR1 is MNHEY and CDR2 is SVGEGT in the germline V gene. The CDR3 DNA follows: TGTGCCAGCAGTCCCGGACTAGCGGGAGACTTAAGGGATACGCAGTATTTT. Its protein product is CASSPGLAGDLRDTQYF.

The rearrangement joins TRBV6-5 to TRBJ2-2; 9 bases map to TRBD2. Germline V CDR1 and CDR2: MNHEY, SVGAGI. J gave up 4 bases and V 6 bases, and 6 bases lay outside the gene matches. This CDR3 has 15 amino acids. Written as DNA, the CDR3 is TGTGCCAGCAGCCGGGGACTAGCAGGCACCGGGGAGCTGTTTTTT. It is translated as CASSRGLAGTGELFF.

The chain joins TRBV10-2 to TRBJ1-1; the match to TRBD1 covers 9 bases. V lost 6 bases, J lost 3 bases, and 5 bases stayed unmatched. The CDR3 sequence is 14 residues long. Germline CDR1 is WSHSY and CDR2 is SAAADI. The CDR3 protein is CASRGDRAYTEAFF. DNA for the CDR3: TGCGCCAGCAGGGGGGACAGGGCATACACTGAAGCTTTCTTT.

This chain connects TRBV3-1 (or the pseudogene TRBV3-2) to TRBJ1-1; D remains ambiguous. V lost 1 base, J lost 7 bases, and 13 bases lay in between. The germline CDR1 and CDR2 sequences are LGHDT and YNNKEL (reference sequence). There are 14 residues in the CDR3. CDR3 in DNA: TGTGCCAGCAGCCAAGGCGGCGGGTTCAGTGAAGCTTTCTTT. This translates into CASSQGGGFSEAFF.

This clone was observed a few times. The chain employs TRBV5-4 and TRBJ1-2; D is perhaps TRBD1 (5 bases). The ends were cut back, 4 bases at V and 2 bases at J, with 15 bases in the middle. Germline CDR1 reads SGHNT; CDR2 reads YYREEE (reference sequence). CDR3 length: 15 amino acids. The CDR3 spells CASSQTSGQNYGYTF. CDR3 nucleotide sequence: TGTGCCAGCAGCCAAACTTCGGGGCAAAACTATGGCTACACCTTC.

The chain uses TRBV11-3 and TRBJ2-7; 10 bases agree with TRBD2. In germline, CDR1 is SGHNT, CDR2 YENEEA. This CDR3 region has 14 residues. The junction had 6 bases not matched to a gene; V was cut back by 4 bases and J by 6 bases. The CDR3 loop is CASSSSGRAGEQYF. The CDR3 DNA is TGTGCCAGCAGCTCAAGCGGGAGGGCCGGCGAGCAGTACTTC.

This chain joins TRBV4-1 and TRBJ2-1; D is perhaps TRBD1 (6 bases). Germline CDR1 reads MGHRA; CDR2 reads YSYEKL. V lost 4 bases and J lost 1, with 11 bases in between. This CDR3 has 15 residues. This CDR3 is CASSRTGTSYNEQFF. The CDR3, as DNA: TGCGCCAGCAGCCGAACCGGGACATCCTACAATGAGCAGTTCTTC.

The J gene is TRBJ1-2, the V gene TRBV3-1 (or the pseudogene TRBV3-2), with 8 nucleotides matching TRBD1. Germline V gene sequence: CDR1 LGHDT, CDR2 YNNKEL (reference sequence). Losses at the gene ends were 1 base for V and 6 bases for J; bases not matched to a gene: 4. The CDR3 has 14 residues. The CDR3 coding sequence is TGTGCCAGCAGCCAAGTACAGGGGGTGAATGGCTACACCTTC. Translation gives CASSQVQGVNGYTF.

A few counts support this clone. The chain uses TRBV4-2 and TRBJ2-3, with D possibly being TRBD2 (7 bases). Germline V gene sequence: CDR1 LGHNA, CDR2 YNFKEQ. CDR3 size: 15 residues. V was shortened by 0 bases and J by 7 bases, with 14 bases between the two germline ends. The CDR3 region is CASSQDRGARYTQYF. The CDR3, as DNA: TGTGCCAGCAGCCAAGATCGGGGGGCGAGATATACGCAGTATTTT.

This clone showed up just once. The chain carries TRBV2 and TRBJ1-5; D not resolved. Trimming removed 4 bases at V and 0 bases at J, with 7 bases between. Germline V gene sequence: CDR1 SNHLY, CDR2 FYNNEI. This CDR3 is 14 amino acids long. CDR3 nucleotides: TGTGCCAGCAGTGGCCCTTATAGCAATCAGCCCCAGCATTTT. It encodes CASSGPYSNQPQHF.

This clone was observed a handful of times. The chain employs TRBV11-2 and TRBJ1-1; D is unclear. Germline CDR1 reads SGHAT; CDR2 reads FQNNGV. V gave up 5 bases and J gave up 8 bases, with 12 bases separating them. The CDR3 runs 12 residues. In DNA, the CDR3 is TGTGCCAGCAGCCTTTCGCGCGTAGAAGCTTTCTTT. Translating gives CASSLSRVEAFF.

Note on this clone: An end of the junction does not agree with germline; a read error may underlie this. This rearrangement joins TRBV3-1 (or the pseudogene TRBV3-2) to TRBJ1-1, with D hard to call. Germline CDR1 is LGHDT and CDR2 is YNNKEL (reference sequence). The CDR3 sequence is 12 residues long. CDR3 DNA sequence: TGTGTCAGCAGCCAATCGAGCACTGAAGCTTTCTTT. Encoded protein: CVSSQSSTEAFF.

The V gene is TRBV30, the J gene TRBJ2-7; no clear D gene. Trimming took 1 base from V and 6 from J, leaving 7 bases between them. Germline CDR1 GTSNPN, CDR2 SVGIG (reference sequence). This CDR3 has 11 residues. The CDR3 DNA reads as TGTGCCTGGAGTGAAGGGATCGAGCAGTACTTC. It is translated as CAWSEGIEQYF. Looking up the rest from reference TRBV30 and TRBJ2-7 gives the full variable domain: SQTIHQWPATLVQPVGSPLSLECTVEGTSNPNLYWYRQAAGRGLQLLFYSVGIGQISSEVPQNLSASRPQDRQFILSSKKLLLSDSGFYLCAWSEGIEQYFGPGTRLTVT.

In DNA form, the CDR3 reads TGTGCCAGCAGATCAGCGAATTCACCCCTCCACTTT. Its translation is CASRSANSPLHF. The chain is built from TRBV7-6 and TRBJ1-6, with D uncertain. With 6 bases removed from V and 7 bases from J, the gap between germline ends came to 7 bases. This CDR3 is 12 amino acids long. CDR1 SGHVS and CDR2 FNYEAQ come from the germline V gene. Full variable domain (remainder filled in from reference TRBV7-6 and TRBJ1-6): GAGVSQSPRYKVTKRGQDVALRCDPISGHVSLYWYRQALGQGPEFLTYFNYEAQQDKSGLPNDRFSAERPEGSISTLTIQRTEQRDSAMYRCASRSANSPLHFGNGTRLTVT.

The chain recombines TRBV7-2 with TRBJ2-7; the match to TRBD2 covers 9 bases. The germline CDR1 and CDR2 sequences are SGHTA and FQGNSA. This CDR3 is built from 14 residues. The J segment lost 5 bases and the V segment lost 7 bases, leaving 9 bases of the junction unmatched. The chain's CDR3 is CASTYSGSRNEQYF. The CDR3, as DNA: TGTGCCAGCACCTATAGCGGGAGTAGGAACGAGCAGTACTTC.

This clone was observed a single time. The chain recombines TRBV4-1 with TRBJ2-5, with D hard to call. The CDR3 is 13 amino acids. CDR1 is MGHRA, CDR2 YSYEKL, per germline. Between the trimmed V and J ends, which lost 1 base and 5 bases, there was a span of 8 bases. The CDR3: CASSQGVRETQYF. CDR3 bases: TGCGCCAGCAGCCAAGGAGTGAGGGAGACCCAGTACTTC.

The chain employs TRBV7-2 and TRBJ1-2, with TRBD1 matching over 7 bases. Germline CDR1 is SGHTA and CDR2 is FQGNSA. The length of the CDR3 is 13 residues. V dropped 7 bases and J dropped 7; count of bases not matched to a gene: 9. CDR3 DNA sequence: TGTGCCAGCACCGTTGGACAGGCACCTGGCTACACCTTC. Amino acids: CASTVGQAPGYTF.